The T cell receptor beta chain described here comes from a study of early T cells in non-severe SARS-CoV-2 infection. This clonotype was detected ten times or more. TCRdb used MiXCR to reprocess the 5' RACE reads, holding one entry per CDR3 protein. The sample records 30,000 to 45,000 distinct CDR3 sequences, more than 8% being singletons. CDR1 is DFQATT and CDR2 is SNEGSKA in the germline V gene (reference sequence). The CDR3 is 15 residues long. The J segment lost 4 bases and the V segment lost 5 bases, leaving 5 bases of the junction unmatched. The chain carries TRBV20-1 and TRBJ2-1, with 13 bases matching TRBD2. Sequencing input: whole blood. The sequence derives from an adult who was a healthcare worker with PCR-confirmed SARS-CoV-2 infection or an uninfected control (not recorded which). This CDR3 reads CSARTSGGDYNEQFF. As DNA, the CDR3 is TGCAGTGCTCGGACTAGCGGGGGTGATTACAATGAGCAGTTCTTC.